What follows are 8 T cell receptor beta chains derived from one specimen sequenced in a study of T-cell memory formation after mild COVID-19 (dated by TCRdb to 2020 to 2023). The receptor library was made with 5' RACE. The sample was run on an Illumina NovaSeq 6000. TCRdb reanalyzed the raw reads on its own, using fastp at Q25 for trimming and MiXCR for clone calling, and kept in-frame beta chains. All rows with the same CDR3 protein become a single entry with the most common DNA and genes. The sample yields about 140,000 distinct CDR3 sequences; about 14% were counted once. Clones ranked in the top ten supply around 27% of the sample. The sample comprised PBMCs or a T cell subset sorted from them (not recorded which). Receptors were obtained from an adult woman who had mild COVID-19 (a few samples of this study predate the infection). The sample titles of this study are shuffled in the database, so cell type and time point are left out; the donor was told from shared clones.

This chain joins TRBV12-3 or TRBV12-4 and TRBJ2-2, with D possibly TRBD2 on 5 matching bases. The CDR3 runs 18 residues. The ends were cut back, 3 bases at V and 7 bases at J, with 24 bases in the middle. CDR3 in amino acids: CASSFFEGLGSNGGELFF. The CDR3 nucleotides read TGTGCCAGCAGTTTTTTTGAGGGCTTGGGCTCTAACGGCGGGGAGCTGTTTTTT.

This clonotype was counted between two and nine times. CDR3 loop: CASSELGGEGYNEQFF. Written as DNA, the CDR3 is TGTGCCAGCAGTGAACTCGGGGGGGAGGGCTACAATGAGCAGTTCTTC. The rearrangement joins TRBV25-1 to TRBJ2-1; 8 nucleotides align to TRBD2. V lost 2 bases, J lost 3 bases, and 6 bases stayed unmatched. This CDR3 spans 16 amino acids. The germline CDR1 and CDR2 sequences are MGHDK and SYGVNS.

The chain recombines TRBV9 with TRBJ2-7; 11 nucleotides align to TRBD2. The CDR3 is 17 residues long. The V gene's germline CDR1 is SGDLS and CDR2 YYNGEE. Trimming took 4 bases from V and 1 from J; bases not matched to a gene: 10. In DNA, the CDR3 is TGTGCCAGCAGCCCGGGACTAGCGGATTTTCTTTCCTACGAGCAGTACTTC. It specifies CASSPGLADFLSYEQYF. Full variable domain (missing parts from reference TRBV9 and TRBJ2-7): DSGVTQTPKHLITATGQRVTLRCSPRSGDLSVYWYQQSLDQGLQFLIQYYNGEERAKGNILERFSAQQFPDLHSELNLSSLELGDSALYFCASSPGLADFLSYEQYFGPGTRLTVT.

V usage is TRBV9 and J usage is TRBJ1-2; possible D gene TRBD1, 5 bases. Germline V CDR1 and CDR2: SGDLS, YYNGEE. Trimming left V 0 bases short and J 4 bases short, with 19 bases between. This CDR3 is 17 amino acids long. As DNA, the CDR3 is TGTGCCAGCAGCGTAGTCCCCGTGGACAAAGTATCCTATGGCTACACCTTC. Translated: CASSVVPVDKVSYGYTF.

This clonotype was found a few times. The chain couples TRBV29-1 to TRBJ2-7, with D maybe TRBD2 (6 bases). V dropped 5 bases and J dropped 3 bases, with 17 bases sitting between them. The CDR3 length is 14 residues. The germline V gene encodes CDR1 SQVTM and CDR2 ANQGSEA. CDR3 in amino acids: CSVLSGTGNYEQYF. CDR3 coding DNA: TGCAGCGTTCTCTCCGGGACTGGAAACTACGAGCAGTACTTC.

This clonotype appeared a few times. The gene calls are TRBV6-5 and TRBJ2-5; weak D call: TRBD2 (6 bases). Between the trimmed V and J ends, which lost 2 bases and 2 bases, there was a span of 12 bases. The germline V gene encodes CDR1 MNHEY and CDR2 SVGAGI. The CDR3 sequence is 15 residues long. Here the CDR3 reads CASSYGEDGQETQYF. Here the CDR3 DNA reads TGTGCCAGCAGTTACGGGGAGGATGGGCAAGAGACCCAGTACTTC.

This clonotype has just a few counts. The junction differs from germline at one of its ends, possibly a read error. This chain links TRBV7-8 with TRBJ2-1; TRBD2 agrees at 7 bases. There are 16 residues in the CDR3. CDR1 is SGHVS, CDR2 FQNEAQ, per germline. Here the CDR3 DNA reads TGTGCCAGCAGCTTAGCGTCGACTAGCCTCTACAATGAGCAGTCCTTC. Its translation: CASSLASTSLYNEQSF.

This clonotype was counted between two and nine times. V and J are TRBV23-1 and TRBJ2-3; D gene unclear. TRBV23-1 belongs to the ORF category, with a function that is uncertain. V lost 6 bases and J 0 bases, leaving 25 bases between the germline ends. The CDR3 is 19 amino acids. CDR3 residues: CASSLGRRSSGLSTDTQYF. The CDR3 DNA reads as TGCGCCAGCAGCCTAGGGCGTAGGTCCTCGGGTTTGAGCACAGATACGCAGTATTTT.